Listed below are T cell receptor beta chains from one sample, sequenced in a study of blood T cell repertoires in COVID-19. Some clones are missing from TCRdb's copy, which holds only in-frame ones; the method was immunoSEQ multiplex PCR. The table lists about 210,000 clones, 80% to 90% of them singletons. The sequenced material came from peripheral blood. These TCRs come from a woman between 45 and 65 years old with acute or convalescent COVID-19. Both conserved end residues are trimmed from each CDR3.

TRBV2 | ASSEQGQSSGNTIY
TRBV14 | ASSQGVNSGNTIY
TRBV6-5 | ASSYKLAGRQY
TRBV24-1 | ATTKTGSLEQF
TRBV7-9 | ASSFHYRGSYNEQF
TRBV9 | ASSVSLGPDTQY
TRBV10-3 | AISGRGGTGVSYEQY
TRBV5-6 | ASSLGLAGNTGELF
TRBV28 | ASSLLKGAEEQY
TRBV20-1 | SASGGPYEQY
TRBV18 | ASSPGGTYGTGELF
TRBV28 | ASSLSSLYSYEQY
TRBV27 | ASSTTGGLYGYT
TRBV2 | ASNTAAQY
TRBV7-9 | ASSLFSTEKLF
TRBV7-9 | ASSLEGHWAADTQY
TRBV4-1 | ASSQEWLTGSQPQH